The next 23 T cell receptor beta chains were all read from a single sample in a study of siplizumab effects on memory and regulatory T cells. Measured with immunoSEQ multiplex PCR; TCRdb has only the in-frame clones, and not every one. This table holds about 100,000 clones, 94% found once. What was sequenced was non-Treg CD4+ T cells sorted from blood. These receptor sequences come from a human donor in good health.

The chain is built from TRBV5-1 and TRBJ1-3, with D possibly TRBD1 on 6 matching bases. Trimming stripped 4 bases from V and 0 bases from J, with 20 bases between. The CDR3 sequence is 18 residues long. Germline CDR1 SGHRS, CDR2 YFSETQ. The CDR3 loop reads CASSPRTGNPFSGNTIYF. Here the CDR3 DNA reads TGCGCCAGCAGCCCAAGAACAGGGAACCCTTTCTCTGGAAACACCATATATTTT.

The genes are TRBV6-6 and TRBJ2-1; tentative D call: TRBD2 (5 bases). This CDR3 region has 15 residues. V was trimmed by 2 bases and J by 8 bases, leaving 16 bases between them. The germline V gene encodes CDR1 MNHNY and CDR2 SVGAGI (reference sequence). CDR3 nucleotides: TGTGCCAGCAGTTACCCTAGGACGGGGTGGGATGAGCAGTTCTTC. This gives the protein CASSYPRTGWDEQFF.

The chain couples TRBV5-5 to TRBJ2-1; unclear D gene. The CDR3 sequence is 16 residues long. Germline V gives CDR1 SGHKS, CDR2 YYEKEE (reference sequence). V lost 4 bases to trimming and J lost 10 bases, with 24 bases between them. In DNA, the CDR3 is TGTGCCAGCAGCCTGCTGGGTAGTGAGTTTTCCGAAGAGCAGTTCTTC. Residues: CASSLLGSEFSEEQFF.

The chain uses TRBV19 and TRBJ1-5; no clear D. The germline V gene encodes CDR1 LNHDA and CDR2 SQIVND (reference sequence). The ends were cut back, 2 bases at V and 9 bases at J, with 14 bases in the middle. The CDR3 totals 14 residues. In DNA form, the CDR3 reads TGTGCCAGTAGTATAAGGGTACCACCTTGGCCCCAGCATTTT. As protein: CASSIRVPPWPQHF.

V and J are TRBV4-1 and TRBJ2-3; weak D call: TRBD2 (5 bases). CDR3 length: 15 residues. Looked up from germline, CDR1 is MGHRA and CDR2 is YSYEKL. V gave up 0 bases and J gave up 2 bases, with 9 bases separating them. CDR3 sequence: CASSQESSFTDTQYF. Here the CDR3 DNA reads TGCGCCAGCAGCCAAGAGTCTAGCTTCACAGATACGCAGTATTTT.

V is TRBV7-2 and J is TRBJ1-2; possible D gene TRBD1, 5 bases. This CDR3 contains 16 residues. Germline V lookup: CDR1 SGHTA, CDR2 FQGNSA. V was trimmed by 0 bases and J by 1 base, leaving 12 bases between them. For the CDR3, the DNA is TGTGCCAGCAGCTTAGCGCGTAACCAGGGTAACTATGGCTACACCTTC. Its translation is CASSLARNQGNYGYTF.

The chain has TRBV6-5 and TRBJ1-5, with D possibly being TRBD1 (6 bases). From germline, CDR1 is MNHEY and CDR2 SVGAGI. V lost 6 bases and J 0 bases, leaving 6 bases between the germline ends. This CDR3 is built from 13 residues. CDR3 DNA: TGTGCCAGCAGCAGGGGTAGCAATCAGCCCCAGCATTTT. Translating gives CASSRGSNQPQHF.

The rearrangement joins TRBV19 to TRBJ1-1; no reliable D call. Germline V gives CDR1 LNHDA, CDR2 SQIVND (reference sequence). This CDR3 is built from 13 residues. V was pared by 3 bases and J by 1 base, with 6 bases between. The CDR3 coding sequence is TGTGCCAGTAGTATTGGCAGGAACACTGAAGCTTTCTTT. Its protein product is CASSIGRNTEAFF.

This clone appeared a single time. The chain recombines TRBV5-4 with TRBJ1-5, with D unclear. The length of the CDR3 is 16 residues. Germline CDR1 reads SGHNT; CDR2 reads YYREEE (reference sequence). V was shortened by 0 bases and J by 2 bases, with 12 bases between the two germline ends. CDR3 coding DNA: TGTGCCAGCAGCTTGGGCGGAGGACGCGGCAATCAGCCCCAGCATTTT. Protein product: CASSLGGGRGNQPQHF.

The genes are TRBV9 and TRBJ2-3; 10 bases line up with TRBD2. The CDR3 runs 16 residues. The V gene end was trimmed by 0 bases and the J gene end by 6 bases; junction bases not matched to a gene: 7. The germline CDR1 and CDR2 sequences are SGDLS and YYNGEE. The CDR3 DNA is TGTGCCAGCAGCGTAGATCTAGCGGGAGCGGGGGATACGCAGTATTTT. Its translation is CASSVDLAGAGDTQYF.

The J gene is TRBJ2-5, the V gene TRBV28; no clear D gene. Trimming left V 8 bases short and J 0 bases short, with 16 bases between. The CDR3 covers 15 residues. In germline, CDR1 is MDHEN, CDR2 SYDVKM. CDR3 DNA: TGTGCCAGCGGCCTAGAGGCAGCCTACCAAGAGACCCAGTACTTC. It translates to CASGLEAAYQETQYF.

J is TRBJ1-1 and V is TRBV20-1; D is undetermined. The V and J ends lost 6 bases and 4 bases respectively, with 6 bases between them. Germline V gene data show CDR1 as DFQATT and CDR2 as SNEGSKA (reference sequence). The CDR3 consists of 10 residues. CDR3 sequence (DNA): TGCAGTGCCTCGATCACTGAAGCTTTCTTT. It yields the protein CSASITEAFF.

The CDR3 is CASSSPGPGNTIYF. In nucleotides, the CDR3 is TGTGCCAGCAGTTCACCGGGTCCCGGAAACACCATATATTTT. The J gene is TRBJ1-3, the V gene TRBV28; D call uncertain. The CDR3 is 14 residues long. The ends were cut back, 4 bases at V and 4 bases at J, with 11 bases in the middle. Germline assignment: CDR1 MDHEN and CDR2 SYDVKM.

The chain carries TRBV6-1 and TRBJ1-5; weak D call: TRBD1 (5 bases). This CDR3 spans 20 amino acids. Trimming took off 2 bases at V and 1 base at J, with 24 bases between the two ends. Germline V gives CDR1 MNHNS, CDR2 SASEGT. The CDR3 loop reads CASSEYIPDRLAGSNQPQHF. CDR3 DNA sequence: TGTGCCAGCAGTGAATATATCCCTGACCGTCTCGCAGGGAGCAATCAGCCCCAGCATTTT.

The chain has TRBV5-6 and TRBJ2-1; possible D gene TRBD2, 5 bases. The CDR3 runs to 16 residues. Deletions cut 0 bases from V and 0 bases from J, with 10 bases between. Germline-derived CDR1 and CDR2 are SGHDT and YYEEEE. CDR3 bases: TGTGCCAGCAGCTTGGTGGGAGAGAGCTCCTACAATGAGCAGTTCTTC. It codes for CASSLVGESSYNEQFF.

The chain employs TRBV5-5 and TRBJ2-2; possibly TRBD1 for D (5 bases). The CDR3 runs to 16 residues. Germline CDR1 SGHKS, CDR2 YYEKEE (reference sequence). Trimming took off 4 bases at V and 1 base at J, with 14 bases between the two ends. CDR3 nucleotide sequence: TGTGCCAGCAGCCCCAGGGCAGGATTGAACACCGGGGAGCTGTTTTTT. Encoded protein: CASSPRAGLNTGELFF.

The V call is TRBV6-5, the J call TRBJ2-3; no clear D gene. V was clipped by 0 bases and J by 10 bases, with 14 bases between them. The CDR3 runs to 14 residues. The germline V gene has CDR1 MNHEY and CDR2 SVGAGI. The CDR3: CASSYSVGRSAQYF. CDR3 DNA sequence: TGTGCCAGCAGTTACTCGGTAGGAAGAAGTGCGCAGTATTTT.

The gene calls are TRBV6-1 and TRBJ1-4; 7 nucleotides match TRBD1. From germline, CDR1 is MNHNS and CDR2 SASEGT. Trimming removed 3 bases from V and 6 bases from J; junction bases left unmatched: 4. This CDR3 has 14 residues. The CDR3 coding sequence is TGTGCCAGCAGTGAGAGGGGGCCTGATGAAAAACTGTTTTTT. Translation: CASSERGPDEKLFF.

The J gene is TRBJ2-3, the V gene TRBV6-5; D may be TRBD2 (6 bases). The V and J ends lost 2 bases and 2 bases respectively, with 14 bases between them. Looked up from germline, CDR1 is MNHEY and CDR2 is SVGAGI. The CDR3 length is 16 residues. The CDR3 coding sequence is TGTGCCAGCAGTTACCTTCTTGCGGGACCCACAGATACGCAGTATTTT. Translated, it gives CASSYLLAGPTDTQYF.

This clone was picked up one time. The gene calls are TRBV6-5 and TRBJ2-4, with D unresolved. The V end lost 0 bases, the J end lost 1 base, and 10 bases lay between the germline ends. This CDR3 contains 16 residues. Germline CDR1 and CDR2: MNHEY and SVGAGI. CDR3 region: CASSYSRGGAKNIQYF. The DNA of the CDR3 is TGTGCCAGCAGTTACTCGAGAGGTGGGGCCAAAAACATTCAGTACTTC.

This clone was counted once. The CDR3 bases are TGTGCCAGCAGCATCATCAGCCGGTTGACCGGGGAGCTGTTTTTT. This sequence encodes CASSIISRLTGELFF. The chain couples TRBV7-3 to TRBJ2-2; D ambiguous. V gave up 5 bases and J gave up 5 bases, with 15 bases separating them. Germline CDR1 is SGHTA and CDR2 is FQGTGA. The CDR3 consists of 15 residues.

The chain uses TRBV5-4 and TRBJ2-1; tentatively, D is TRBD1 or TRBD2 (5 bases each). CDR3 length equals 15 residues. Germline values: CDR1 SGHNT, CDR2 YYREEE (reference sequence). The V gene lost 4 bases and the J gene lost 4 bases, with 15 bases spanning the gap. This chain's CDR3 is CASSRDPGTYNEQFF. Here the CDR3 DNA reads TGTGCCAGCAGCCGGGACCCAGGCACATACAATGAGCAGTTCTTC.

The chain joins TRBV7-4 to TRBJ2-7, with 9 bases identical to TRBD2. Germline CDR1 reads SGHVT; CDR2 reads SQSDAQ. Trimming cost V 0 bases and J 4 bases; bases outside gene matches: 16. This CDR3 has 19 residues. The CDR3 coding sequence is TGTGCCAGCAGCTTAGCGTCGCGACTAGCGGTAGCAGGGTTATACGAGCAGTACTTC. Its protein product is CASSLASRLAVAGLYEQYF. The full variable domain, rest sourced from reference TRBV7-4 and TRBJ2-7, is GAGVSQSPRYKVAKRGRDVALRCDSISGHVTLYWYRQTLGQGSEVLTYSQSDAQRDKSGRPSGRFSAERPERSVSTLKIQRTEQGDSAVYLCASSLASRLAVAGLYEQYFGPGTRLTVT.